Shown below are 2 T cell receptor beta chains from a single sample sequenced in a study of T cell responses to AZD1222 COVID-19 vaccine. TCRdb keeps only in-frame clones here, not all; method: immunoSEQ multiplex PCR. The sample has approximately 130,000 clones, around 89% seen once. Sample: peripheral blood, taken 28 days after the second AZD1222 dose. Receptors originate from an adult who received the AZD1222 COVID-19 vaccine.

V is TRBV6-1 and J is TRBJ1-6; unclear D gene. Between the trimmed V and J ends, which lost 5 bases and 0 bases, there was a span of 5 bases. The CDR3 has 14 residues. Germline CDR1 MNHNS, CDR2 SASEGT. CDR3 sequence: CASSFPSYNSPLHF. CDR3 sequence (DNA): TGTGCCAGCAGTTTCCCCTCCTATAATTCACCCCTCCACTTT.

The chain is built from TRBV27 and TRBJ1-4; D gene unclear. V gave up 0 bases and J gave up 10 bases, with 18 bases separating them. Germline lookup yields CDR1 MNHEY and CDR2 SMNVEV (reference sequence). There are 16 residues in the CDR3. The CDR3 region has the DNA TGTGCCAGCAGTTTATCGTTTAACGGTGACTTCGGAAAACTGTTTTTT. Its translation: CASSLSFNGDFGKLFF. The variable domain in full, completed from reference TRBV27 and TRBJ1-4, reads EAQVTQNPRYLITVTGKKLTVTCSQNMNHEYMSWYRQDPGLGLRQIYYSMNVEVTDKGDVPEGYKVSRKEKRNFPLILESPSPNQTSLYFCASSLSFNGDFGKLFFGSGTQLSVL.